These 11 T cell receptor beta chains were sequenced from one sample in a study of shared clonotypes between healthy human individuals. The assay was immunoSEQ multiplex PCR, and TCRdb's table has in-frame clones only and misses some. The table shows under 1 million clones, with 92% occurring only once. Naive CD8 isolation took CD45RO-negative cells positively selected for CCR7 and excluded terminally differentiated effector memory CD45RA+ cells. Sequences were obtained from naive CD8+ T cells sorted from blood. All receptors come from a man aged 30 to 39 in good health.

The CDR3 sequence is CASSQSGSSNQPQHF. The CDR3 nucleotides are TGCGCCAGCAGTCAATCCGGTTCGAGCAATCAGCCCCAGCATTTT. This sequence joins TRBV23-1 and TRBJ1-5; D unclear. TRBV23-1 is an ORF, with its function uncertain. This CDR3 contains 15 residues. V shed 0 bases and J shed 1 base, with 7 bases lying between them.

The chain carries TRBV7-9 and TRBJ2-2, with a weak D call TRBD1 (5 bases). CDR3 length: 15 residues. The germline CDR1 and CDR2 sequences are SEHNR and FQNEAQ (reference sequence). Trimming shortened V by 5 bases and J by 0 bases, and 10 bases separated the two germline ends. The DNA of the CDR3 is TGTGCCAGCAGCACGAAGGACACGAACACCGGGGAGCTGTTTTTT. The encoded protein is CASSTKDTNTGELFF.

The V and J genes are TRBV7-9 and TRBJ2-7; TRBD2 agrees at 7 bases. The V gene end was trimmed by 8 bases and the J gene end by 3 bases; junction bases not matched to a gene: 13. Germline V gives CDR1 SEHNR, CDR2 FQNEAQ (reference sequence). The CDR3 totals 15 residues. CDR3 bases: TGTGCCAGCCCCGCCCCTATCAGCGGGAACTACGAGCAGTACTTC. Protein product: CASPAPISGNYEQYF. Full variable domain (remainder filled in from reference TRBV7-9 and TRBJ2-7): DTGVSQNPRHKITKRGQNVTFRCDPISEHNRLYWYRQTLGQGPEFLTYFQNEAQLEKSRLLSDRFSAERPKGSFSTLEIQRTEQGDSAMYLCASPAPISGNYEQYFGPGTRLTVT.

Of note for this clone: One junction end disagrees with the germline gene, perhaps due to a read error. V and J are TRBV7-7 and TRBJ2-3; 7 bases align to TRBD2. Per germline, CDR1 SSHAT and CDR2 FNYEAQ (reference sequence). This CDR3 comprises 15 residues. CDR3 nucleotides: TGTGCTAGCAGCCCCGGACTAGACTCTGCAGATACGCAGTATTTT. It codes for CASSPGLDSADTQYF.

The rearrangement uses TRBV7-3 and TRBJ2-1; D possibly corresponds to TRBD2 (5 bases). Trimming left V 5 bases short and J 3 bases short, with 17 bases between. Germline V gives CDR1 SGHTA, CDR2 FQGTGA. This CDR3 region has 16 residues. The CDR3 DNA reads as TGTGCCAGCAGCCCTTTAAGCGGCCAGAGCTACAATGAGCAGTTCTTC. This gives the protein CASSPLSGQSYNEQFF.

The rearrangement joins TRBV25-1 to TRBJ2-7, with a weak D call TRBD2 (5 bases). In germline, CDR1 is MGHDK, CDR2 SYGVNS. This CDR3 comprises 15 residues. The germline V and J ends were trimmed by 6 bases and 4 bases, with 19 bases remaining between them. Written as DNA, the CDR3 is TGTGCCAGCAGCGGTCCAGGAGCGGACCCATACGAGCAGTACTTC. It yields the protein CASSGPGADPYEQYF.

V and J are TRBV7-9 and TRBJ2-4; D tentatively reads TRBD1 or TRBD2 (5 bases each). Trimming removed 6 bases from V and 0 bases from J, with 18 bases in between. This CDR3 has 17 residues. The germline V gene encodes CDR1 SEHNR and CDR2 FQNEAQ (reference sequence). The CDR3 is CASRQSDSGVAKNIQYF. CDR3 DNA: TGTGCCAGCAGACAGTCTGACAGCGGAGTAGCCAAAAACATTCAGTACTTC.

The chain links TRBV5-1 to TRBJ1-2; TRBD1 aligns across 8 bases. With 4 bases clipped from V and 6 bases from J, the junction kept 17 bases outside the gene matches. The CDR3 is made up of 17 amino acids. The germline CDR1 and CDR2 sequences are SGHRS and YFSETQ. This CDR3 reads CASSGGTGIMAADGYTF. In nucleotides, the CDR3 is TGCGCCAGCAGCGGCGGGACAGGAATTATGGCGGCAGATGGCTACACCTTC.

CDR3 region: CASSFNPRGQGEKETQYF. CDR3 bases: TGTGCCAGCAGTTTCAATCCCCGCGGGCAGGGCGAAAAGGAGACCCAGTACTTC. The rearrangement links TRBV27 to TRBJ2-5; D may correspond to TRBD1 or TRBD2 (5 bases each). Germline V gene lookup returns CDR1 MNHEY and CDR2 SMNVEV (reference sequence). With 3 bases removed from V and 5 bases from J, the gap between germline ends came to 25 bases. The CDR3 is made up of 18 amino acids.

The CDR3 region is CASSLVPVGSEQYF. CDR3 coding DNA: TGCGCCAGCAGCTTGGTACCGGTTGGGAGCGAGCAGTATTTT. This chain joins TRBV5-1 and TRBJ2-3, with a possible D match to TRBD2 (5 bases). Trimming left V 0 bases short and J 11 bases short, with 16 bases between. The CDR3 covers 14 residues. Germline V gene lookup returns CDR1 SGHRS and CDR2 YFSETQ.

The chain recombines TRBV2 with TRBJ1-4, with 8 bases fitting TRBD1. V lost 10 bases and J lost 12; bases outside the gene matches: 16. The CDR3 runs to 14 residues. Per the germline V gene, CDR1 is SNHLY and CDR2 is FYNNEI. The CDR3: CAIKTGERPGQLFF. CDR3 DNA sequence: TGTGCCATCAAGACAGGGGAAAGGCCCGGACAACTGTTTTTT.